These 28 T cell receptor beta chains were all obtained from the same sample, sequenced in a study of CD8+ T cells in alopecia areata. Cell sorting was performed on pooled cutaneous lymph node cells with CD4, CD8alpha, NKG2D, NKG2ACE and other markers. Reverse transcription of extracted RNA yielded cDNA, which provided the sequencing template. Clones were sequenced by immunoSEQ multiplex PCR, and TCRdb holds only the in-frame ones, with some missing. This repertoire lists 290,000 or so clones without singletons; approximately 1.2% sits in the top ten. Sequences were obtained from CD4+ T cells sorted from a lymph node. All receptors come from a C3H/HeJ mouse with alopecia areata. The mice in this strain carry MHC haplotype H2-k.

With respect to this clone: A much larger clone lies a single base off, so this may be a read error. Mouse names are used for the genes. The CDR3 end falls 4 residues outside the read, so it is completed with the germline J gene. The chain combines TRBV13-1 with TRBJ2-7, with 8 nucleotides matching TRBD2. CDR1 is NSHNY, CDR2 SYGAGN, per germline. The J segment lost 0 bases and the V segment lost 5 bases, leaving 4 bases of the junction unmatched. The CDR3 length is 14 residues. The CDR3 DNA, read in part, is TGTGCCAGCAGGTACTGGGGGAGCTCCTAT. This encodes CASRYWGSSY. The full CDR3 is CASRYWGSSYEQYF.

This clone was observed a handful of times. Mouse gene names and germline throughout. The DNA ends 4 residues before the CDR3 does, and the rest of the CDR3 is filled in from the germline J gene. The V call is TRBV19, the J call TRBJ2-5; D may be TRBD2 (6 bases). The CDR3 has 16 residues. The V and J ends lost 1 base and 2 bases respectively, with 14 bases between them. Germline V gene data show CDR1 as FNHDT and CDR2 as SITEND (reference sequence). The sequenced part of the CDR3 DNA is TGTGCCAGCAGTATAAGACGGGGGGATGGCCAAGAC. The encoded protein is CASSIRRGDGQD. The whole CDR3 sequence is CASSIRRGDGQDTQYF.

This clone was seen more than once but under ten times. Gene names and germline match the mouse. Coverage ceases 4 residues before the CDR3 finishes, and the germline J gene fills in the end. This chain uses TRBV31 with TRBJ2-2; tentative D call: TRBD1 (7 bases). Trimming removed 0 bases at V and 3 bases at J, with 11 bases between. The CDR3 is made up of 15 amino acids. Germline CDR1 and CDR2: GKSSPN and SITVG. The CDR3 loop reads CAWSLARGDTGQLYF. The covered CDR3 bases are TGTGCCTGGAGTCTAGCCAGGGGGGACACCGGG.

This clone was observed a few times. Genes and germline are mouse. Coverage ceases 3 residues before the CDR3 finishes, and the germline J gene fills in the end. This chain uses TRBV13-3 with TRBJ1-6; 9 bases line up with TRBD1. TRBJ1-6 has ORF status, its function being uncertain. J was trimmed by 3 bases and V by 2 bases; bases with no gene match: 3. CDR3 size: 16 residues. Germline V gives CDR1 NNHDY, CDR2 SYVADS. The part of the CDR3 DNA that was read is TGTGCCAGCAGTGAAACGACAGGGGGCTATAATTCGCCC. Translation gives CASSETTGGYNSP. In full, the CDR3 reads CASSETTGGYNSPLYF.

As regards this clone: Gene names follow the mouse nomenclature. From the germline J gene comes the end of the CDR3, since the read stops 4 residues before it. The chain recombines TRBV19 with TRBJ2-1; TRBD2 matches at 11 bases. The length of the CDR3 is 16 residues. Germline V CDR1 and CDR2: FNHDT, SITEND (reference sequence). J gave up 3 bases and V 6 bases, and 8 bases lay outside the gene matches. Incomplete CDR3 DNA: TGTGCCAGCACCCTACTAGGACTGGGGGGCTATGCT. It translates to CASTLLGLGGYA. The whole CDR3 sequence reads CASTLLGLGGYAEQFF.

There are a few counts of this clone. The gene symbols are mouse symbols. The read terminates 4 residues before the CDR3 end, so the remaining end is supplied by the germline J gene. The sample contains more than one DNA sequence encoding this CDR3. This rearrangement joins TRBV1 to TRBJ2-5; 10 nucleotides line up with TRBD2. V shed 2 bases, J shed 3 bases, and the junction held 2 bases outside the gene matches. Germline assignment: CDR1 NSQYPW and CDR2 LRSPGD (reference sequence). The CDR3 is 15 residues long. The DNA read from the CDR3 is TGCACCTGCAGTGCACCTGGGGGGGCGCAAGAC. Its protein is CTCSAPGGAQD. The entire CDR3 reads CTCSAPGGAQDTQYF.

This clone was counted between two and nine times. The genes and germline here are from mouse. Within the sample, other DNA sequences also encode this same CDR3. CDR3 region: CTCSATGSSAETLYF. The part of the CDR3 DNA that was read is TGCACCTGCAGTGCCACAGGGTCTAGTGCAGAA. This chain uses TRBV1 with TRBJ2-3; TRBD1 is a possible D gene (6 bases). The read stops 4 residues short of the end of the CDR3; the missing end is completed from the germline J gene. Germline V lookup: CDR1 NSQYPW, CDR2 LRSPGD (reference sequence). Trimming left V 3 bases short and J 0 bases short, with 10 bases between. The CDR3 contains 15 residues.

As regards this clone: Genes here carry mouse names. The CDR3 extends 4 residues past the end of the read, so its final part is completed from the germline J gene. The same CDR3 arises from other DNA sequences in this sample as well. The V gene is TRBV1, the J gene TRBJ2-7; D unresolved. Looked up from germline, CDR1 is NSQYPW and CDR2 is LRSPGD (reference sequence). The CDR3 runs to 14 residues. Partial CDR3 DNA: TGCACCTGCAGTGCAGATCAAGGCAGGTAT. Its protein is CTCSADQGRY. In full, the CDR3 is CTCSADQGRYEQYF.

This clone was seen more than once but under ten times. Genes here carry mouse names. The read ends 4 residues shy of where the CDR3 ends; the end is completed using the germline J gene. The chain is built from TRBV19 and TRBJ2-4, with D possibly being TRBD2 (6 bases). The CDR3 totals 13 residues. Germline CDR1 is FNHDT and CDR2 is SITEND (reference sequence). The chain's CDR3 is CASSISGENTLYF. The sequenced part of the CDR3 DNA is TGTGCCAGCAGTATATCTGGGGAAAAC.

Worth noting for this clone: Gene names follow the mouse nomenclature. The read comes to an end 4 residues before the CDR3 does, leaving the germline J gene to fill in the end. Other DNA sequences in the sample encode the same CDR3. This chain connects TRBV13-3 to TRBJ2-3; D possibly corresponds to TRBD1 (7 bases). Germline CDR1 is NNHDY and CDR2 is SYVADS. This CDR3 is 15 amino acids long. V was clipped by 2 bases and J by 0 bases, with 10 bases between them. CDR3 bases read: TGTGCCAGCAGTGAACAGGGGACTAGTGCAGAA. Translated: CASSEQGTSAE. The whole CDR3 protein reads CASSEQGTSAETLYF.

This clone was observed a few times. The genes are named according to mouse. The read falls 4 residues short of the CDR3 end, and the missing part is taken from the germline J gene. The rearrangement links TRBV5 to TRBJ1-2, with a tentative D call TRBD1 (6 bases). CDR1 is LGHNA, CDR2 YNLKQL, per germline (reference sequence). This CDR3 has 14 residues. V shed 4 bases and J shed 0 bases, with 9 bases lying between them. The CDR3 DNA, read in part, is TGTGCCAGCAGCCCGGGACATGCAAACTCC. This codes for CASSPGHANS. The CDR3, in full, reads CASSPGHANSDYTF.

In its sample, this clone was seen a few times. Gene names and germline refer to mouse. Coverage ceases 4 residues before the CDR3 finishes, and the germline J gene fills in the end. The chain uses TRBV13-3 and TRBJ2-1; 7 nucleotides align to TRBD1. Germline V gives CDR1 NNHDY, CDR2 SYVADS. The V and J ends lost 0 bases and 3 bases, in that order; junction bases with no gene match: 0. The CDR3 has 14 residues. The DNA read from the CDR3 is TGTGCCAGCAGTGATGGGACAGGCTATGCT. It yields the protein CASSDGTGYA. The whole CDR3 reads CASSDGTGYAEQFF.

Worth noting for this clone: Gene names and germline match the mouse. The read ends 4 residues early relative to the CDR3; the germline J gene fills the gap. The V gene is TRBV19, the J gene TRBJ2-4; 7 bases line up with TRBD1. Germline values: CDR1 FNHDT, CDR2 SITEND (reference sequence). The CDR3 extends over 13 amino acids. Unmatched junction bases numbered 1, after V lost 5 bases and J lost 1 base. The CDR3 DNA, read in part, is TGTGCCAGCAGAGACAGGGGTCAAAAC. Translating it yields CASRDRGQN. The entire CDR3 sequence reads CASRDRGQNTLYF.

This clone was found a few times. Gene names refer to mouse genes. The CDR3 spells CASSQISRDSNTGQLYF. Incomplete CDR3 DNA: TGTGCCAGCAGCCAAATAAGCCGGGACTCAAACACCGGG. The V gene is TRBV5, the J gene TRBJ2-2; tentative D call: TRBD2 (6 bases). The CDR3 extends 4 residues past the end of the read, so its final part is completed from the germline J gene. CDR1 and CDR2 from the germline V gene are LGHNA and YNLKQL (reference sequence). This CDR3 has 17 residues. Trimming removed 2 bases at V and 0 bases at J, with 13 bases between.

This clone has just a few counts. Gene and germline names: mouse. The CDR3 end lies 4 residues beyond the end of the read and is filled in from the germline J gene. The chain links TRBV19 to TRBJ2-7; 8 positions match TRBD1. Unmatched junction bases numbered 4, after V lost 4 bases and J lost 1 base. Germline-derived CDR1 and CDR2 are FNHDT and SITEND (reference sequence). The CDR3 extends over 14 amino acids. CDR3 DNA (partial): TGTGCCAGCAGTGACAGGGGAAGGTCCTAT. Encoded protein: CASSDRGRSY. The entire CDR3 protein reads CASSDRGRSYEQYF. The full variable domain, its missing parts supplied by reference TRBV19 and TRBJ2-7, is GGIITQTPKFLIGQEGQKLTLKCQQNFNHDTMYWYRQDSGKGLRLIYYSITENDLQKGDLSEGYDASREKKSSFSLTVTSAQKNEMAVFLCASSDRGRSYEQYFGPGTRLTVL.

This clone came up a few times. This may be a read error, as it is one base from a much larger clone. The gene symbols are mouse symbols. The same CDR3 can be traced to other DNA sequences in this sample. The CDR3 DNA, read in part, is TGTGCCAGCAGTATCAGGAATTCGCCC. Encoded protein: CASSIRNSP. The full CDR3 is CASSIRNSPLYF. This chain uses TRBV19 with TRBJ1-6; D unclear. The read ends 3 residues before the CDR3 terminus; that terminus is restored from the germline J gene. TRBJ1-6 carries the ORF label, with uncertain function. V lost 2 bases to trimming and J lost 7 bases, with 4 bases between them. CDR3 length: 12 residues. Germline V gene lookup returns CDR1 FNHDT and CDR2 SITEND (reference sequence).

Turning to this clone: Gene names denote mouse genes. Read sequence stops 4 residues before the CDR3 end, and the germline J gene provides the missing end. The chain couples TRBV19 to TRBJ2-5; no definite D call. CDR3 length: 14 amino acids. V was shortened by 4 bases and J by 0 bases, with 9 bases between the two germline ends. Looked up from germline, CDR1 is FNHDT and CDR2 is SITEND (reference sequence). The CDR3 is CASSVHLNQDTQYF. The covered CDR3 bases are TGTGCCAGCAGTGTACATCTTAACCAAGAC.

This clone was seen only a few times. Genes here carry mouse names. The read terminates 4 residues ahead of where the CDR3 ends, so the germline J gene completes it. V usage is TRBV5 and J usage is TRBJ2-3, with 9 bases aligning to TRBD2. CDR1 and CDR2 (germline): LGHNA, YNLKQL (reference sequence). V shed 2 bases, J shed 0 bases, and the junction held 3 bases outside the gene matches. The CDR3 consists of 16 residues. The CDR3 loop is CASSQNGGASAETLYF. The sequenced part of the CDR3 DNA is TGTGCCAGCAGCCAAAATGGGGGGGCAAGTGCAGAA.

This clone was detected only a few times. Gene names and germline refer to mouse. Read sequence stops 3 residues before the CDR3 end, and the germline J gene provides the missing end. V and J are TRBV31 and TRBJ1-6; TRBD1 matches at 9 bases. TRBJ1-6 has ORF status, its function being uncertain. This CDR3 is 15 amino acids long. Unmatched junction bases numbered 7, after V lost 3 bases and J lost 7 bases. Germline CDR1 is GKSSPN and CDR2 is SITVG. The chain's CDR3 is CAWSRTGAGNSPLYF. The CDR3 bases that were read are TGTGCCTGGAGCCGGACAGGGGCCGGGAATTCGCCC.

This clone was detected only a few times. Gene and germline names: mouse. From the germline J gene comes the end of the CDR3, since the read stops 4 residues before it. The chain combines TRBV2 with TRBJ1-4, with D possibly being TRBD1 (5 bases). Germline V gene data show CDR1 as LGHNA and CDR2 as YSYQKL. The CDR3 loop spans 14 amino acids. The sequenced part of the CDR3 DNA is TGTGCCAGCAGCCACGGGACTGGGGCCGAA. Residues: CASSHGTGAE. The full CDR3 reads CASSHGTGAERLFF.

This clone came up a few times. The gene names given are mouse names. The sequenced fragment ends 3 residues before the CDR3 boundary, so the rest is inferred from the germline J gene. This sequence joins TRBV13-1 and TRBJ1-6; no clear D gene. TRBJ1-6 is identified as an open reading frame with a role that is uncertain. Deletions cut 4 bases from V and 1 base from J, with 6 bases between. This CDR3 is 14 amino acids long. Germline V gives CDR1 NSHNY, CDR2 SYGAGN. This chain's CDR3 is CASSHISYNSPLYF. The sequenced part of the CDR3 DNA is TGTGCCAGCAGTCACATATCCTATAATTCGCCC.

This clone was seen a handful of times. The gene symbols are mouse symbols. The CDR3 DNA, read in part, is TGTGCCAGCAGCGTGACAGACCAAGAC. This gives the protein CASSVTDQD. The CDR3 in its entirety is CASSVTDQDTQYF. The V and J genes are TRBV13-3 and TRBJ2-5; the D gene is possibly TRBD1 (5 bases). Read data end 4 residues before the CDR3 end; the end is taken from the germline J gene. Trimming took 5 bases from V and 1 from J, leaving 8 bases between them. The CDR3 has 13 residues. The germline V gene has CDR1 NNHDY and CDR2 SYVADS.

This clone has a handful of counts. Mouse gene names apply. The read ends 4 residues before the CDR3 terminus; that terminus is restored from the germline J gene. This chain joins TRBV17 and TRBJ2-5; no clear D gene. The CDR3 totals 13 residues. The germline V gene has CDR1 MNHDT and CDR2 YYDKIL. This chain's CDR3 is CASSREAGDTQYF. The sequenced part of the CDR3 DNA is TGTGCTAGCAGTAGAGAGGCAGGTGAC. Based on the CDR3 plus reference TRBV17 and TRBJ2-5, the full variable domain is DTTVKQNPRYKLARVGKPVNLICSQTMNHDTMYWYQKKPNQAPKLLLFYYDKILNREADTFEKFQSSRPNNSFCSLYIGSAGLEYSAMYLCASSREAGDTQYFGPGTRLLVL.

This clone was recorded a few times. These gene names are mouse names. The chain's CDR3 is CASSQTLGSANTGQLYF. The covered CDR3 bases are TGTGCCAGCAGCCAGACTCTGGGGTCGGCAAACACCGGG. V and J are TRBV2 and TRBJ2-2; D is perhaps TRBD2 (6 bases). The read ends 4 residues before the CDR3 terminus; that terminus is restored from the germline J gene. CDR1 is LGHNA and CDR2 is YSYQKL in the germline V gene. V dropped 3 bases and J dropped 0 bases, with 14 bases sitting between them. The CDR3 totals 17 residues.

This clone appeared a few times. Germline and genes: mouse. The read halts 3 residues ahead of the CDR3 end, with the missing end drawn from the germline J gene. The rearrangement uses TRBV5 and TRBJ1-6; 7 bases align to TRBD1. TRBJ1-6 is given ORF status, its function remaining uncertain. The CDR3 covers 15 residues. V was pared by 3 bases and J by 3 bases, with 2 bases of the junction left unmatched. Per germline, CDR1 LGHNA and CDR2 YNLKQL (reference sequence). The CDR3 DNA, read in part, is TGTGCCAGCAGCCACAACAGGGGCTATAATTCGCCC. Translating gives CASSHNRGYNSP. The full-length CDR3 reads as CASSHNRGYNSPLYF.

On this clone itself: Gene names refer to mouse genes. Read sequence stops 4 residues before the CDR3 end, and the germline J gene provides the missing end. V and J are TRBV5 and TRBJ2-7; a weak D match, TRBD1 (6 bases). V lost 4 bases, J lost 3 bases, and 10 bases lay in between. The CDR3 covers 13 residues. Per the germline V gene, CDR1 is LGHNA and CDR2 is YNLKQL (reference sequence). CDR3: CASSPRTDYEQYF. The DNA read from the CDR3 is TGTGCCAGCAGCCCCCGGACAGACTAT.

Remarks on this clone: Mouse germline and gene names are used. The read terminates 4 residues before the CDR3 end, so the remaining end is supplied by the germline J gene. This chain uses TRBV1 with TRBJ2-5; 8 bases map to TRBD1. CDR1 and CDR2 (germline): NSQYPW, LRSPGD (reference sequence). This CDR3 has 14 amino acids. Partial CDR3 DNA: TGCACCTGCAGTGAGGGGGGACAGGAAGAC. Its translation: CTCSEGGQED. Given in full, the CDR3 is CTCSEGGQEDTQYF.

This clone has just a few counts. Gene names denote mouse genes. The CDR3 is cut off 4 residues early in the read; its end comes from the germline J gene. The chain employs TRBV5 and TRBJ2-1, with D possibly being TRBD1 (5 bases). This CDR3 is 13 amino acids long. Per germline, CDR1 LGHNA and CDR2 YNLKQL (reference sequence). CDR3 region: CASSQGRTSEQFF. The CDR3 bases that were read are TGTGCCAGCAGCCAAGGGAGGACATCT.